This T cell receptor (beta chain) is drawn from a study of cytomegalovirus exposure and HLA in healthy donors. J gave up 4 bases and V 2 bases, and 4 bases lay outside the gene matches. Germline V CDR1 and CDR2: KGHSH, LQKENI. The CDR3 consists of 15 residues. The PCR ran on 60 Vbeta and 13 Jbeta primers. Repertoires were generated with immunoSEQ multiplex PCR, while TCRdb's copy carries only in-frame clones and drops some. The top ten hold 1% to 1.5% of the sample, which has fewer than 250,000 clones, about 87% seen once. Worth noting for this clone: The antigen is unknown.

Broader study findings: Later analysis associated a missense DCLRE1C variant with TCR beta V- and J-gene trimming.

This TCR came from a man aged 25 to 45 in good health and CMV-seronegative. The chain uses TRBV18 and TRBJ1-4; TRBD1 matches at 7 bases. The sequencing input was PBMCs. CDR3 loop: CASSPSGQNNEKLFF. Here the CDR3 DNA reads TGTGCCAGCTCACCATCGGGACAGAATAATGAAAAACTGTTTTTT.